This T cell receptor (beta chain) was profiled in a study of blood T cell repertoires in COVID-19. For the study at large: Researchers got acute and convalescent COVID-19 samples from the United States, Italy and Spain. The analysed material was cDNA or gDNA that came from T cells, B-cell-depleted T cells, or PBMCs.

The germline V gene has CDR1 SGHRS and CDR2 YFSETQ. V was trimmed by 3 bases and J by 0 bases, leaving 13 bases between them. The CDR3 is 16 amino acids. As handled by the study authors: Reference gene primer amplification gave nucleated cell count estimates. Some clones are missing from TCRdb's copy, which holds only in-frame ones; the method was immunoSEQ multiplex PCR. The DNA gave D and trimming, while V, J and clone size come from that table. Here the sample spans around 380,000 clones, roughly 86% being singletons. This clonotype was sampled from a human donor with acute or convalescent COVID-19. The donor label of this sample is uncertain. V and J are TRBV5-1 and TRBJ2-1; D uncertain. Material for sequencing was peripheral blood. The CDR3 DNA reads TGCGCCAGCAGCTGGAGCGTGAGAAGCTCCTACAATGAGCAGTTCTTC. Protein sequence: CASSWSVRSSYNEQFF.